Below, 8 T cell receptor beta chains from the same sample are listed, as sequenced in a study of T cell responses to AZD1222 COVID-19 vaccine (dated by TCRdb to 2020 to 2023). The method behind the library was the immunoSEQ multiplex PCR assay. TCRdb stores this immuneACCESS table with in-frame sequences only. Part of the clones is absent; in the studies checked, under half of the shortfall reflects unresolved V genes, and no reason is known for the rest. A total of over 100,000 clones appear in this sample, about 91% of them only once. Over 1.5% of the sample rests with the top ten. This sample's time point label indicates: baseline before first vaccination. Sequencing used peripheral blood, obtained on day 0 of AZD1222 vaccination. The receptors come from an adult in good health.

The chain carries TRBV3-1 (or the pseudogene TRBV3-2) and TRBJ1-2; perhaps TRBD1 as D (6 bases). The V end lost 1 base, the J end lost 2 bases, and 14 bases lay between the germline ends. This CDR3 has 16 residues. Germline V gives CDR1 LGHDT, CDR2 YNNKEL (reference sequence). Here the CDR3 reads CASSQGYAGANYGYTF. The CDR3 nucleotides are TGTGCCAGCAGCCAAGGTTACGCAGGGGCCAACTATGGCTACACCTTC.

The chain employs TRBV11-1 and TRBJ1-1, with D possibly being TRBD1 (6 bases). Trimming shortened V by 6 bases and J by 0 bases, and 14 bases separated the two germline ends. The CDR3 totals 15 residues. The germline V gene has CDR1 SGHAT and CDR2 FQDESV (reference sequence). DNA of the CDR3: TGTGCCAGCAGTTATCCAGGGACAATGAACACTGAAGCTTTCTTT. It codes for CASSYPGTMNTEAFF.

In this sample, this clone turned up a few times. V gene TRBV7-9 combines with J gene TRBJ1-4; a possible D gene is TRBD1 (5 bases). There are 15 residues in the CDR3. Germline CDR1 is SEHNR and CDR2 is FQNEAQ (reference sequence). V was cut by 1 base and J by 8 bases, with 14 bases left in between. In DNA form, the CDR3 reads TGTGCCAGCAGCTTAGGGTCAGGGATAGGGGAAAAACTGTTTTTT. Translated, it gives CASSLGSGIGEKLFF.

This chain uses TRBV21-1 with TRBJ1-3; the table's D gene call, TRBD1, was not cross checked with the DNA. TRBV21-1 is annotated as a pseudogene. This CDR3 comprises 18 residues. CDR3: CASSKEGQGASSGNTIYF. The CDR3 DNA reads TGTGCCAGCAGCAAAGAGGGACAGGGGGCCTCCTCTGGAAACACCATATATTTT.

The CDR3 is CASSRTGLNTEAFF. The CDR3 DNA follows: TGCGCCAGCAGCCGTACGGGGCTGAACACTGAAGCTTTCTTT. V gene TRBV4-3 combines with J gene TRBJ1-1, with D perhaps matching TRBD1 (5 bases). This CDR3 contains 14 residues. Germline CDR1 LGHNA, CDR2 YSLEER. Trimming removed 4 bases at V and 0 bases at J, with 9 bases between.

The rearrangement joins TRBV2 to TRBJ1-1; 9 positions match TRBD1. Per germline, CDR1 SNHLY and CDR2 FYNNEI. The CDR3 length is 16 residues. Trimming at V came to 1 base and at J to 4 bases, leaving 7 bases not matched to a gene. The CDR3 protein is CASSEVGTGLGTEAFF. The CDR3, as DNA: TGTGCCAGCAGTGAAGTCGGGACAGGGTTGGGCACTGAAGCTTTCTTT.

The chain links TRBV3-1 (or the pseudogene TRBV3-2) to TRBJ1-1, with 9 bases matching TRBD1. Trimming removed 0 bases from V and 5 bases from J; junction bases left unmatched: 10. CDR1 and CDR2 (germline): LGHDT, YNNKEL (reference sequence). This CDR3 has 17 amino acids. In DNA form, the CDR3 reads TGTGCCAGCAGCCAAGAGGGACAGGGCGGGGTATGGACTGAAGCTTTCTTT. Translated: CASSQEGQGGVWTEAFF.

The V gene is TRBV19, the J gene TRBJ1-2; maybe TRBD1 (5 bases). The CDR3 covers 15 residues. In germline, CDR1 is LNHDA, CDR2 SQIVND (reference sequence). V was pared by 7 bases and J by 2 bases, with 17 bases between. For the CDR3, the DNA is TGTGCCAGTACCGCCCGGGGGGGTCTGAACTATGGCTACACCTTC. As protein: CASTARGGLNYGYTF.